The text below deals with one TCR beta chain. Source study methods: Scientists estimated how many nucleated cells there were by amplifying reference gene primers. Method: immunoSEQ multiplex PCR; TCRdb's copy keeps in-frame clones and lacks some. V, J and clone size are those of that table, while D and trimming were read from the DNA. The sample has around 50,000 clones, roughly 85% seen once. This record comes from a study of blood T cell repertoires in COVID-19. Study at large: Samples representing acute and convalescent COVID-19 were sourced from the United States, Italy and Spain. PBMCs, B-cell-depleted T cells, or T cells were the source of the cDNA or gDNA that made up the material.

Sequences were obtained from peripheral blood. This receptor was obtained from a human donor in a cohort sampled during active COVID-19.

The CDR3 nucleotides are TGTGCCAGCAGCTCCAAACAGGGCCGCACAGATACGCAGTATTTT. This gives the protein CASSSKQGRTDTQYF. The chain couples TRBV11-1 to TRBJ2-3; tentative D call: TRBD1 (6 bases). Per the germline V gene, CDR1 is SGHAT and CDR2 is FQDESV (reference sequence). Trimming pared 4 bases from V and 1 base from J, leaving 12 bases between. CDR3 size: 15 residues.